This T cell receptor (beta chain) was identified in a study of CD8 T cells in ankylosing spondylitis. This clonotype occurred many times. What it binds is unknown. The germline gives CDR1 LGHNA, CDR2 YSLEER. Trimming took 0 bases from V and 5 from J, leaving 11 bases between them. This CDR3 comprises 15 residues. Each CDR3 protein is one row after TCRdb ran MiXCR on the 5' RACE reads. The sample lists 150,000 to 200,000 distinct CDR3 sequences, approximately 10% occurring once. Study outcomes and limitations: Peripheral blood samples showed relatively rare disease-linked clones, and these clones were CD8+. The study identified a TCR beta motif of several highly homologous variants that appeared characteristic of ankylosing spondylitis blood. Significantly higher representation of disease-linked clones was reported for matched ankylosing spondylitis synovial fluid.

This chain joins TRBV4-3 and TRBJ1-5, with D possibly being TRBD1 (6 bases). The receptor was isolated from a male donor with ankylosing spondylitis or in good health (not recorded which). Sample: blood, either unsorted or a sorted T cell fraction (not recorded which). CDR3 coding DNA: TGCGCCAGCAGCCAAGATGGGGCAGGGGATCAGCCCCAGCATTTT. Its protein product is CASSQDGAGDQPQHF.